This T cell receptor beta chain was captured in a study of OX40 agonist ivuxolimab in advanced cancers. About the study as a whole: The costimulatory receptor OX40 (CD134) was targeted by ivuxolimab, a fully human IgG2 agonistic monoclonal antibody. Intravenous ivuxolimab was administered to patients every 2 weeks at six dose levels: 0.01, 0.1, 0.3, 1.5, 3 and 10 mg/kg. Among the roughly 52 dose-escalation patients, some 19 had hepatocellular carcinoma, roughly 15 melanoma, 9 renal cell carcinoma and 9 head and neck cancer. In the dose-escalation cohort, around four fifths of patients were male, and the mean age was around 65 years with a range of about 20 to 90. Patients were allowed to have had prior anti-PD-1, anti-PD-L1 or anti-CTLA-4 therapy, and 40% of the dose-escalation patients had been treated with checkpoint inhibitors. Partial responses were achieved by three dose-escalation patients, of whom one had hepatocellular carcinoma and two had cutaneous melanoma. The point of sequencing TCRbeta in the periphery was to test whether ivuxolimab changed TCR sequence diversity and drove clonal T-cell expansion. The monotherapy dose-escalation portion (N of about 49 patients) of the phase I ivuxolimab trial is reported in the paper.

General findings and caveats noted by the study authors: Low levels of normalized T-cell clonal expansion were also seen in some nonresponding patients. Clonal expansion of both CD4+ and CD8+ blood T cells was observed from baseline to week 6 at doses 0.1 to 3.0 mg/kg. On average, CD8+ T cells showed more expanded clones than CD4+ T cells after ivuxolimab. Which antigens the clonally expanded peripheral T cells were specific for was not determined. In the 0.1-3.0 mg/kg groups, partial responders had among the lowest normalized peripheral clonal expansion, particularly in CD8+ T cells.

In regard to this clone: It lacks a known antigen. The input lacks base qualities; no much larger clone sits a single base away.

Genomic DNA was isolated from the sorted cells so that the TCRbeta CDR3 region could be sequenced. The immunoSEQ Assay was used for sequencing of TCRbeta CDR3 regions. The immuneACCESS repertoire file appears here via TCRdb, limited to in-frame rearrangements. These files lack a portion of the clones; in checked studies, under half of the deficit traces to unresolved V genes, and the cause of the others is not known. The sample includes more than 60,000 clones, with about 81% observed a single time. Of the sample, 5% is held by the ten largest clones. The trial excluded patients who had a history of autoimmune disease or were on systemic immunosuppression. Peripheral blood for TCR sequencing was drawn from every dose cohort at baseline, at cycle 4 day 1 and at cycle 7 day 1. Samples came from an open-label, multicenter, first-in-human phase I dose-escalation trial of ivuxolimab. Adults with locally advanced or metastatic melanoma, renal cell, hepatocellular, or head and neck squamous cell carcinoma were enrolled in the trial. Before TCR sequencing, CD4+ and CD8+ T cells were separately sorted from peripheral blood.

The TCR originated in an adult with an advanced solid tumor such as melanoma, head and neck, liver or kidney cancer. The starting material was CD4+ or CD8+ T cells sorted from blood, obtained in a trial of the OX40 agonist ivuxolimab.

The DNA is as follows: TGTGCCAGCAATATCCGGCAAGAGACCCAGTACTTC. This sequence encodes CASNIRQETQYF. The rearrangement combines TRBV2 with TRBJ2-5; the D gene is unclear. The CDR3 starts with the cysteine, ends with the phenylalanine, and has 12 residues. Just CDR3 DNA is preserved here, 36 bases in frame from base 1. According to the germline V gene, CDR1 reads SNHLY and CDR2 reads FYNNEI. The V and J ends are trimmed by 7 bases and 2 bases, leaving 8 bases between them.